This T cell receptor beta chain was recorded in a study of T cells after somatic rescue of genetic block. Repertoires were generated with immunoSEQ multiplex PCR, while TCRdb's copy carries only in-frame clones and drops some. In the table there are 70,000 or so clones, just over 90% of which are singletons. The sequenced sample consisted of peripheral blood mononuclear cells (PBMCs). The receptor was derived from a man between 35 and 55 years old.

CDR3 sequence reads: CATSRRGADTQYF. DNA for the CDR3: TGTGCCACCAGCCGACGGGGGGCAGATACGCAGTATTTT. The chain uses TRBV15 and TRBJ2-3; TRBD2 matches 7 bases. Germline loops: CDR1 LNHNV, CDR2 YYDKDF (reference sequence). This CDR3 contains 13 residues. J lost 4 bases, V lost 5 bases, and 3 bases had no gene match. Filled out from reference TRBV15 and TRBJ2-3, the complete variable domain reads DAMVIQNPRYQVTQFGKPVTLSCSQTLNHNVMYWYQQKSSQAPKLLFHYYDKDFNNEADTPDNFQSRRPNTSFCFLDIRSPGLGDTAMYLCATSRRGADTQYFGPGTRLTVL.